The 11 T cell receptor beta chains below come from one sample, sequenced in a study of blood T cell repertoires in COVID-19. This table comes from immunoSEQ multiplex PCR, and its TCRdb copy is limited to in-frame clones, with some not included. The sample includes a few hundred thousand clones, 86% of them seen just once. What was sequenced was peripheral blood. All receptors derive from a man in his fifties or sixties with acute or convalescent COVID-19.

The table lists this clone with a few counts. The chain joins TRBV28 to TRBJ2-3; 8 bases are a match to TRBD2. Trimming took 5 bases from V and 3 from J; bases not matched to a gene: 10. This CDR3 is built from 16 residues. Germline V gene data show CDR1 as MDHEN and CDR2 as SYDVKM. The CDR3 nucleotides read TGTGCCAGCAGTATGGGACCGGGGGGGAGGACAGATACGCAGTATTTT. It translates to CASSMGPGGRTDTQYF.

The V and J genes are TRBV2 and TRBJ1-4, with D perhaps matching TRBD1 (5 bases). The CDR3 contains 14 residues. CDR1 and CDR2 from the germline V gene are SNHLY and FYNNEI. V lost 4 bases and J 7 bases, leaving 13 bases between the germline ends. The CDR3 is CASSVGREGEKLFF. The CDR3, as DNA: TGTGCCAGCAGTGTCGGCAGGGAGGGTGAAAAACTGTTTTTT.

The CDR3 is CATSRVGSGRTDTQYF. The CDR3, as DNA: TGTGCCACCAGCAGAGTAGGGAGCGGACGCACAGATACGCAGTATTTT. V and J are TRBV15 and TRBJ2-3, with D possibly TRBD2 on 5 matching bases. The V gene lost 1 base and the J gene lost 1 base, with 12 bases spanning the gap. CDR1 is LNHNV and CDR2 is YYDKDF in the germline V gene (reference sequence). This CDR3 has 16 amino acids.

This clone was counted between two and nine times. The V call is TRBV6-5, the J call TRBJ2-1; 12 bases are a match to TRBD2. The V segment lost 6 bases and the J segment 15 bases; nucleotides outside the gene matches: 9. This CDR3 has 13 amino acids. CDR1 and CDR2 from the germline V gene are MNHEY and SVGAGI. CDR3 in DNA: TGTGCCAGCAGCCGAGGACTAGCGGGACCCCCGTTCTTC. Translating gives CASSRGLAGPPFF.

This clone showed up just once. The V gene is TRBV7-2, the J gene TRBJ2-2; D remains ambiguous. The CDR3 loop spans 14 amino acids. Per the germline V gene, CDR1 is SGHTA and CDR2 is FQGNSA. V lost 1 base, J lost 5 bases, and 8 bases lay in between. This chain's CDR3 is CASSLVVATGELFF. DNA of the CDR3: TGTGCCAGCAGCTTAGTGGTGGCTACCGGGGAGCTGTTTTTT.

This rearrangement joins TRBV27 to TRBJ2-1; 10 bases align to TRBD1. CDR1 is MNHEY and CDR2 is SMNVEV in the germline V gene (reference sequence). The CDR3 spans 15 residues. V shed 5 bases, J shed 8 bases, and the junction held 9 bases outside the gene matches. Here the CDR3 reads CASSRGTGARDEQFF. CDR3 nucleotide sequence: TGTGCCAGCAGTCGCGGGACAGGGGCGCGTGATGAGCAGTTCTTC.

This chain connects TRBV11-3 to TRBJ1-2, with D unresolved. The V end was cut by 3 bases, the J end by 6 bases, with 11 bases between. The CDR3 runs to 13 residues. CDR1 is SGHNT and CDR2 is YENEEA in the germline V gene. CDR3 nucleotides: TGTGCCAGCAGCTTGGGCCTGGAGGATGGCTACACCTTC. This gives the protein CASSLGLEDGYTF.

This sequence joins TRBV12-5 and TRBJ2-1; a possible D gene is TRBD2 (6 bases). The CDR3 extends over 17 amino acids. The germline CDR1 and CDR2 sequences are LGHNT and FRNRAP. V was cut by 1 base and J by 2 bases, with 15 bases left in between. The CDR3 coding sequence is TGTGCTAGTGGTTTGGACCCAATAGCGGAACCCTACAATGAGCAGTTCTTC. Protein: CASGLDPIAEPYNEQFF.

There are a few counts of this clone. This chain links TRBV11-2 with TRBJ2-7; TRBD2 agrees at 10 bases. CDR1 and CDR2 from the germline V gene are SGHAT and FQNNGV. The CDR3 runs to 14 residues. With 2 bases clipped from V and 4 bases from J, the junction kept 2 bases outside the gene matches. CDR3: CASSLWTSGYEQYF. The CDR3 nucleotides are TGTGCCAGCAGCTTATGGACTAGCGGATACGAGCAGTACTTC. The full variable domain, in which reference TRBV11-2 and TRBJ2-7 provide the parts outside the CDR3, is EAGVAQSPRYKIIEKRQSVAFWCNPISGHATLYWYQQILGQGPKLLIQFQNNGVVDDSQLPKDRFSAERLKGVDSTLKIQPAKLEDSAVYLCASSLWTSGYEQYFGPGTRLTVT.

Concerning this clone itself: One junction end does not reproduce the germline sequence, and a read error may be involved. The rearrangement joins TRBV6-5 to TRBJ2-7, with D unresolved. The length of the CDR3 is 13 residues. Germline CDR1 reads MNHEY; CDR2 reads SVGAGI. CDR3 nucleotide sequence: TGTGCCAGCAGTGACTCCGCCCCGCGGGAGCAGTACTTC. Encoded protein: CASSDSAPREQYF.

The chain recombines TRBV6-5 with TRBJ1-1; D not resolved. CDR1 is MNHEY and CDR2 is SVGAGI in the germline V gene. V gave up 6 bases and J gave up 1 base, with 3 bases separating them. The CDR3 spans 11 residues. CDR3 in amino acids: CASRANTEAFF. For the CDR3, the DNA is TGTGCCAGCAGGGCGAACACTGAAGCTTTCTTT.